These 6 T cell receptor beta chains were all obtained from the same sample, sequenced in a study of identical twins. TCRdb reprocessed the 5' RACE reads via MiXCR and lists one record per CDR3 protein. The repertoire includes 400,000 to 550,000 distinct CDR3 sequences, 13% to 15% of them detected once, and approximately 1% sits in the top ten. The sample was also reused in another study, on yellow fever vaccine responses in identical twins.

The sequencing input was CD4+ T cells sorted from blood. These receptors all stem from a woman aged 18-30 years in good health.

The CDR3 DNA reads TGTGCCAGCTCACCAGGGCCGGGGGATGGCTACACCTTC. It translates to CASSPGPGDGYTF. The chain employs TRBV18 and TRBJ1-2; possibly TRBD1 for D (5 bases). V lost 2 bases to trimming and J lost 6 bases, with 10 bases between them. The CDR3 sequence is 13 residues long. Germline CDR1 is KGHSH and CDR2 is LQKENI.

This chain uses TRBV29-1 with TRBJ1-1; D gene unclear. Germline values: CDR1 SQVTM, CDR2 ANQGSEA. V gave up 3 bases and J gave up 4 bases, with 9 bases separating them. There are 12 residues in the CDR3. As DNA, the CDR3 is TGCAGCGTTGACGAGACGATCACTGAAGCTTTCTTT. Residues: CSVDETITEAFF.

V is TRBV6-5 and J is TRBJ2-5, with a tentative D call TRBD2 (5 bases). There are 12 residues in the CDR3. V was trimmed by 8 bases and J by 9 bases, leaving 16 bases between them. Germline V gene sequence: CDR1 MNHEY, CDR2 SVGAGI. CDR3 nucleotides: TGTGCCAGCCGTGCTCCTGCCGGGGCCCAGTACTTC. Translation gives CASRAPAGAQYF.

This clonotype has at least ten counts. The chain links TRBV4-1 to TRBJ2-5, with 12 bases aligning to TRBD2. CDR1 MGHRA and CDR2 YSYEKL come from the germline V gene. The CDR3 contains 15 residues. After removal of 4 bases from V and 4 bases from J, the junction contained 4 bases not matched to a gene. The CDR3 loop reads CASSRTGLAGETQYF. The DNA for the CDR3 is TGCGCCAGCAGCCGAACGGGACTAGCGGGAGAGACCCAGTACTTC.

The rearrangement joins TRBV20-1 to TRBJ2-3; the match to TRBD2 covers 11 bases. The CDR3 runs 17 residues. Trimming removed 0 bases from V and 4 bases from J; junction bases left unmatched: 9. Germline loops: CDR1 DFQATT, CDR2 SNEGSKA (reference sequence). CDR3 bases: TGCAGTGCTAGAGATTGGCGACTAGCGGGATTCGCAGATACGCAGTATTTT. Translated, it gives CSARDWRLAGFADTQYF.

The V call is TRBV5-6, the J call TRBJ2-1, with 7 bases that match TRBD2. This CDR3 contains 16 residues. V gave up 5 bases and J gave up 6 bases; unmatched junction bases: 14. The germline V gene encodes CDR1 SGHDT and CDR2 YYEEEE. The CDR3 DNA sequence: TGTGCCAGCAGTTCTCAATTTTGGCGGGAGAGCAATGAGCAGTTCTTC. Amino acid sequence: CASSSQFWRESNEQFF.